The 11 T cell receptor beta chains presented below share a single source sample, sequenced in a study of blood T cell repertoires in COVID-19. Only in-frame clones appear in the TCRdb table, and some are missing; sequencing was by immunoSEQ multiplex PCR. The data contain 100,000 to 150,000 clones, roughly four fifths of them singletons. Input material: peripheral blood. Receptor source: a man under 40 with COVID-19, enrolled during active disease.

This chain joins TRBV7-9 and TRBJ2-1; D might be TRBD2 (6 bases). Germline values: CDR1 SEHNR, CDR2 FQNEAQ (reference sequence). This CDR3 region has 16 residues. Trimming left V 4 bases short and J 0 bases short, with 13 bases between. The CDR3 loop reads CASSWDFQSSYNEQFF. CDR3 sequence (DNA): TGTGCCAGCAGCTGGGACTTTCAGAGCTCCTACAATGAGCAGTTCTTC. Drawing the rest from reference TRBV7-9 and TRBJ2-1, the complete variable domain is DTGVSQNPRHKITKRGQNVTFRCDPISEHNRLYWYRQTLGQGPEFLTYFQNEAQLEKSRLLSDRFSAERPKGSFSTLEIQRTEQGDSAMYLCASSWDFQSSYNEQFFGPGTRLTVL.

This chain joins TRBV28 and TRBJ1-1, with TRBD1 as a possible D gene (6 bases). Trimming took 8 bases from V and 2 from J, leaving 15 bases between them. This CDR3 has 14 residues. Germline V lookup: CDR1 MDHEN, CDR2 SYDVKM. As DNA, the CDR3 is TGTGCCAGCTCCACACTCAGGGGAAACACTGAAGCTTTCTTT. Translation gives CASSTLRGNTEAFF.

The chain has TRBV6-5 and TRBJ1-2; D might be TRBD1 (5 bases). The germline gives CDR1 MNHEY, CDR2 SVGAGI. Trimming stripped 5 bases from V and 4 bases from J, with 11 bases between. The CDR3 is 13 residues long. CDR3 protein: CASSPWQGYGYTF. The CDR3 DNA follows: TGTGCCAGCAGTCCCTGGCAGGGCTATGGCTACACCTTC.

The chain employs TRBV5-1 and TRBJ2-2, with a weak D call TRBD1 (6 bases). The CDR3 spans 14 residues. Germline assignment: CDR1 SGHRS and CDR2 YFSETQ. Trimming cost V 2 bases and J 7 bases, with 12 bases left between them. The CDR3 spells CASSFRGYGGELFF. The CDR3 DNA follows: TGCGCCAGCAGCTTCAGGGGATACGGCGGGGAGCTGTTTTTT. Drawing the rest from reference TRBV5-1 and TRBJ2-2, the complete variable domain is KAGVTQTPRYLIKTRGQQVTLSCSPISGHRSVSWYQQTPGQGLQFLFEYFSETQRNKGNFPGRFSGRQFSNSRSEMNVSTLELGDSALYLCASSFRGYGGELFFGEGSRLTVL.

The chain joins TRBV6-5 to TRBJ2-7; 9 nucleotides align to TRBD1. In germline, CDR1 is MNHEY, CDR2 SVGAGI. CDR3 length equals 15 residues. V was clipped by 6 bases and J by 5 bases; unmatched bases: 11. This chain's CDR3 is CASRFSGTGFNEQYF. CDR3 DNA sequence: TGTGCCAGCAGATTTTCCGGGACAGGGTTCAACGAGCAGTACTTC.

In DNA, the CDR3 is TGTGCCAGCAGTCGTACAGGGGCGGACCAGCCCCAGCATTTT. Translation: CASSRTGADQPQHF. The chain links TRBV2 to TRBJ1-5; 7 bases agree with TRBD1. CDR3 length: 14 amino acids. J was trimmed by 7 bases and V by 5 bases; bases with no gene match: 8. CDR1 is SNHLY and CDR2 is FYNNEI in the germline V gene.

The chain employs TRBV19 and TRBJ2-7; perhaps TRBD2 as D (6 bases). Germline V gives CDR1 LNHDA, CDR2 SQIVND (reference sequence). V lost 3 bases and J lost 3, with 12 bases in between. This CDR3 spans 14 amino acids. DNA for the CDR3: TGTGCCAGTAGTATGGAGGGCTCAAACTACGAGCAGTACTTC. Translating it yields CASSMEGSNYEQYF.

In nucleotides, the CDR3 is TGTGCCAGCAGCTACACAGGGGCCAGACCGAACACTGAAGCTTTCTTT. It yields the protein CASSYTGARPNTEAFF. The V and J genes are TRBV11-2 and TRBJ1-1; 7 bases agree with TRBD1. The CDR3 covers 16 residues. Germline loops: CDR1 SGHAT, CDR2 FQNNGV. Trimming at V came to 4 bases and at J to 1 base, leaving 9 bases not matched to a gene. The full variable domain, completed using reference TRBV11-2 and TRBJ1-1, is EAGVAQSPRYKIIEKRQSVAFWCNPISGHATLYWYQQILGQGPKLLIQFQNNGVVDDSQLPKDRFSAERLKGVDSTLKIQPAKLEDSAVYLCASSYTGARPNTEAFFGQGTRLTVV.

This chain uses TRBV19 with TRBJ2-7; D possibly corresponds to TRBD2 (6 bases). This CDR3 region has 11 residues. V lost 3 bases and J lost 6, with 6 bases in between. Looked up from germline, CDR1 is LNHDA and CDR2 is SQIVND (reference sequence). In DNA form, the CDR3 reads TGTGCCAGTAGTATCGGGAGCGAGCAGTACTTC. Residues: CASSIGSEQYF.

V is TRBV7-2 and J is TRBJ2-7; tentative D call: TRBD2 (6 bases). Germline loops: CDR1 SGHTA, CDR2 FQGNSA. The length of the CDR3 is 15 residues. The V end lost 2 bases, the J end lost 7 bases, and 18 bases lay between the germline ends. CDR3 protein: CASSLKSNRGGEQYF. In nucleotides, the CDR3 is TGTGCCAGCAGCTTAAAGTCTAACCGAGGAGGGGAGCAGTACTTC. The full variable domain, completed using reference TRBV7-2 and TRBJ2-7, is GAGVSQSPSNKVTEKGKDVELRCDPISGHTALYWYRQSLGQGLEFLIYFQGNSAPDKSGLPSDRFSAERTGGSVSTLTIQRTQQEDSAVYLCASSLKSNRGGEQYFGPGTRLTVT.

V and J are TRBV19 and TRBJ1-5, with D perhaps TRBD1 (5 bases). Germline CDR1 and CDR2: LNHDA and SQIVND (reference sequence). The CDR3 is 14 residues long. V was cut by 6 bases and J by 3 bases, with 12 bases left in between. This CDR3 reads CASSPMGPNQPQHF. The DNA for the CDR3 is TGTGCCAGTAGCCCAATGGGGCCCAATCAGCCCCAGCATTTT.